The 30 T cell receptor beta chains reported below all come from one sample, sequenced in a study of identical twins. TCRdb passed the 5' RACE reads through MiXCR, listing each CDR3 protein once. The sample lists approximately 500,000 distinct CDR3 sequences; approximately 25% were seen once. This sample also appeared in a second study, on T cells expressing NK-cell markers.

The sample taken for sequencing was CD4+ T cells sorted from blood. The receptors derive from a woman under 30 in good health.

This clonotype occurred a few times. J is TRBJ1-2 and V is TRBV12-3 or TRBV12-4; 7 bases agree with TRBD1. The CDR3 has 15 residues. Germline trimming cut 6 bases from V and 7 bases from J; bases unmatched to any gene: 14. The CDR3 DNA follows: TGTGCCAGCAGCTCACACCCTCGACAGGGTCCTGGCTACACCTTC. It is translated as CASSSHPRQGPGYTF.

The DNA for the CDR3 is TGTGCCAGCAGCCCCCCGACAGGGGGCGTCACCGGGGAGCTGTTTTTT. Amino acid sequence: CASSPPTGGVTGELFF. This sequence joins TRBV7-9 and TRBJ2-2; 10 nucleotides match TRBD1. V was pared by 5 bases and J by 4 bases, with 7 bases of the junction left unmatched. This CDR3 has 16 amino acids. Germline V gene lookup returns CDR1 SEHNR and CDR2 FQNEAQ (reference sequence).

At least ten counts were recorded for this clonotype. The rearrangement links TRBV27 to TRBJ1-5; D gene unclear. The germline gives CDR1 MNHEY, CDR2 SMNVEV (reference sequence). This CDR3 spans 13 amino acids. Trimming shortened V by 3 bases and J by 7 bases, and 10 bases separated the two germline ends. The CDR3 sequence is CASSFHEKQPQHF. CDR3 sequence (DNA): TGTGCCAGCAGTTTTCACGAGAAACAGCCCCAGCATTTT.

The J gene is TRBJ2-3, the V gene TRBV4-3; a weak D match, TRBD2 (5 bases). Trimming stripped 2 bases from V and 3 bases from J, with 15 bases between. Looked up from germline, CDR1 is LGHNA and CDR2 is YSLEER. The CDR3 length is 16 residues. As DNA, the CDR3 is TGCGCCAGCAGCCAACTAGCTGGAGATCCTACAGATACGCAGTATTTT. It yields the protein CASSQLAGDPTDTQYF.

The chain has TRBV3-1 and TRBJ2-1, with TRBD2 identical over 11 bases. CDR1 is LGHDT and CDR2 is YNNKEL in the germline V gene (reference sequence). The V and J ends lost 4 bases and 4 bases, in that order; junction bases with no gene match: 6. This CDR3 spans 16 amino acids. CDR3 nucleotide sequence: TGTGCCAGCAGCCCCATGCTAGCGGGGGGATACAATGAGCAGTTCTTC. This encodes CASSPMLAGGYNEQFF.

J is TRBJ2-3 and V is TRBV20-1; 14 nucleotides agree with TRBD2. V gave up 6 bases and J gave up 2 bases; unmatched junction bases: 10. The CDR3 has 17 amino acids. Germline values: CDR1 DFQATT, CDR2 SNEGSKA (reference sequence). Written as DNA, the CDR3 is TGCAGTGCACAAGAAGGACTAGCGGGGGGCACCACAGATACGCAGTATTTT. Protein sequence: CSAQEGLAGGTTDTQYF.

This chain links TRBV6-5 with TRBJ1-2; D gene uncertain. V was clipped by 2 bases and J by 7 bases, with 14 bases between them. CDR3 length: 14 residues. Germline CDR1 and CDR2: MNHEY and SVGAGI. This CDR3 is CASSYGRRESGYTF. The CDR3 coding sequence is TGTGCCAGCAGTTACGGCAGACGGGAATCTGGCTACACCTTC.

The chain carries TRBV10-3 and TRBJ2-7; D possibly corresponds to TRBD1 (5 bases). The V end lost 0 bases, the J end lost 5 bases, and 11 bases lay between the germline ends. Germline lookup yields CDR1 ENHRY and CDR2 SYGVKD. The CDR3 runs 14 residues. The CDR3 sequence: CAISESLGENEQYF. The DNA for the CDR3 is TGTGCCATCAGTGAGTCTCTAGGGGAAAACGAGCAGTACTTC.

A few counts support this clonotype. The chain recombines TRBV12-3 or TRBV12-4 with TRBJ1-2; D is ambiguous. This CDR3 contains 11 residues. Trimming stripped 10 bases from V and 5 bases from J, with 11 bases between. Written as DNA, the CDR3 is TGTGCCACAATGTTCGAATATGGCTACACCTTC. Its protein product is CATMFEYGYTF.

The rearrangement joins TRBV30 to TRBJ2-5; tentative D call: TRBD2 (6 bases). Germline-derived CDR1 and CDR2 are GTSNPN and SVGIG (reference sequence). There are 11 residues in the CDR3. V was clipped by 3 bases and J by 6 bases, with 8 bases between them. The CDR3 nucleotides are TGTGCCTGGAGGGGGGGAAAGACCCAGTACTTC. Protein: CAWRGGKTQYF. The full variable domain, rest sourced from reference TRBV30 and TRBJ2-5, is SQTIHQWPATLVQPVGSPLSLECTVEGTSNPNLYWYRQAAGRGLQLLFYSVGIGQISSEVPQNLSASRPQDRQFILSSKKLLLSDSGFYLCAWRGGKTQYFGPGTRLLVL.

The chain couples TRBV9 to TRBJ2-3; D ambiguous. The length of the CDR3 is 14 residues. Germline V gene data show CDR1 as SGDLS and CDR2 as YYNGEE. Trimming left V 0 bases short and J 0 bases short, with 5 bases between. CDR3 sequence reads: CASSVDPSTDTQYF. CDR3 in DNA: TGTGCCAGCAGCGTAGACCCTAGCACAGATACGCAGTATTTT.

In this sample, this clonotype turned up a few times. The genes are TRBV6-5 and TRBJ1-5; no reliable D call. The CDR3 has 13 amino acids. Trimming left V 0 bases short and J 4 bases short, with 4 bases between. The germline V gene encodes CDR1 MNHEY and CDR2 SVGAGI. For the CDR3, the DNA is TGTGCCAGCAGTTACTCCGCAAATCAGCCCCAGCATTTT. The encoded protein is CASSYSANQPQHF.

CDR3 loop: CSVVQHRPNEQYF. The CDR3 nucleotides are TGCAGCGTTGTGCAACACCGGCCGAACGAGCAGTACTTC. The chain employs TRBV29-1 and TRBJ2-7; D remains unclear. Germline-derived CDR1 and CDR2 are SQVTM and ANQGSEA. V was clipped by 4 bases and J by 5 bases, with 15 bases between them. This CDR3 comprises 13 residues.

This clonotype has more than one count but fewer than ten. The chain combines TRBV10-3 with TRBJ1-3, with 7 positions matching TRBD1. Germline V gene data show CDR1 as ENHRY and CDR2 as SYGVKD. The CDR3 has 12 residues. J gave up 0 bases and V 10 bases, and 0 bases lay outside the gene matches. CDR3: CATGGSGNTIYF. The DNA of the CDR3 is TGTGCCACAGGGGGCTCTGGAAACACCATATATTTT.

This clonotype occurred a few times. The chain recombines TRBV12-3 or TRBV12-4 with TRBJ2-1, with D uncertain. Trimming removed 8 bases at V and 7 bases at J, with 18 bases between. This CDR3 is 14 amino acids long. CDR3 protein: CASEITPFGNEQFF. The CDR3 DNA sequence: TGTGCCAGCGAGATTACCCCATTCGGGAATGAGCAGTTCTTC.

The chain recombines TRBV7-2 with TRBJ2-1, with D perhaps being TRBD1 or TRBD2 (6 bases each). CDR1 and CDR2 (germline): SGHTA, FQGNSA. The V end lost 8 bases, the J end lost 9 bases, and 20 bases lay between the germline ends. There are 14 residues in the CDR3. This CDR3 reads CASYRVGGAGEQFF. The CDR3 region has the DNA TGTGCCAGCTACCGAGTCGGGGGCGCGGGTGAGCAGTTCTTC.

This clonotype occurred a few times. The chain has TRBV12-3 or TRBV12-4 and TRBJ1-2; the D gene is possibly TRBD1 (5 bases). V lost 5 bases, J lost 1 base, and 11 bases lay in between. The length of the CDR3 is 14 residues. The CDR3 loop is CASSLVGLNYGYTF. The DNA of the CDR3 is TGTGCCAGCAGTCTTGTGGGGCTTAACTATGGCTACACCTTC.

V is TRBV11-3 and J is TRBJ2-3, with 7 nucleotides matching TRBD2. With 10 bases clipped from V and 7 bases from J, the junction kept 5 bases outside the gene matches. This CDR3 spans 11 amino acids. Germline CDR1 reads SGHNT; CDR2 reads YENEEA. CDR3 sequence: CATEAGYTQYF. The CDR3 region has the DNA TGTGCCACCGAAGCGGGGTATACGCAGTATTTT.

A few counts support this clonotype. The CDR3 loop is CSANKVNTEAFF. For the CDR3, the DNA is TGCAGTGCTAACAAAGTGAACACTGAAGCTTTCTTT. The chain has TRBV20-1 and TRBJ1-1; no definite D call. This CDR3 has 12 amino acids. Germline CDR1 and CDR2: DFQATT and SNEGSKA (reference sequence). Trimming pared 4 bases from V and 0 bases from J, leaving 6 bases between.

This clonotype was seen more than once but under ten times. DNA of the CDR3: TGCAGTGCTTACAGGGCGGGAACTGAAGCTTTCTTT. Translated: CSAYRAGTEAFF. The rearrangement uses TRBV20-1 and TRBJ1-1; a possible D gene is TRBD1 (6 bases). Trimming removed 5 bases at V and 5 bases at J, with 12 bases between. The CDR3 length is 12 residues. Per the germline V gene, CDR1 is DFQATT and CDR2 is SNEGSKA (reference sequence).

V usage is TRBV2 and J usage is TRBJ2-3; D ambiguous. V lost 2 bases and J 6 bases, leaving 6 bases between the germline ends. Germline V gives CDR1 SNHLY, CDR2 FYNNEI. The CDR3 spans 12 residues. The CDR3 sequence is CASSESADTQYF. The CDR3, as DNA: TGTGCCAGCAGTGAAAGTGCGGATACGCAGTATTTT.

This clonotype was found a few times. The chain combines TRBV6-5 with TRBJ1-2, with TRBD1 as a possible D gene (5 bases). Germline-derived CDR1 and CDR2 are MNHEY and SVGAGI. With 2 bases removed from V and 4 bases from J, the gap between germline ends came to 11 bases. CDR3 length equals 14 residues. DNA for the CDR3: TGTGCCAGCAGTTACGCCCAGGGCGTCTATGGCTACACCTTC. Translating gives CASSYAQGVYGYTF.

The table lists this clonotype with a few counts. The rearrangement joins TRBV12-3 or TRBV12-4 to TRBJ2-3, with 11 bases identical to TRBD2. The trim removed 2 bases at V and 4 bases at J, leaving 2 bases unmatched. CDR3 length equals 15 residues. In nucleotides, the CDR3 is TGTGCCAGCAGTTTAACTAGCGGGGGCTCAGATACGCAGTATTTT. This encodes CASSLTSGGSDTQYF.

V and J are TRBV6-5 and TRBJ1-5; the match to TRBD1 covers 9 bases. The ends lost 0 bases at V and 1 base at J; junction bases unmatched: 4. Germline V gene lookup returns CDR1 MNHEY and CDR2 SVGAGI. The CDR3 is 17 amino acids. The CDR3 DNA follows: TGTGCCAGCAGTTACTCAACACAGGGGGCAAGCAATCAGCCCCAGCATTTT. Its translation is CASSYSTQGASNQPQHF.

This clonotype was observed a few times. The CDR3 DNA reads TGTGCCAGCAGCTTAGGAGACAGCTTCTCCTCCTACAATGAGCAGTTCTTC. Translating it yields CASSLGDSFSSYNEQFF. V gene TRBV11-2 combines with J gene TRBJ2-1, with D maybe TRBD1 (5 bases). The CDR3 runs 17 residues. Germline CDR1 SGHAT, CDR2 FQNNGV. Trimming removed 1 base from V and 0 bases from J, with 13 bases in between.

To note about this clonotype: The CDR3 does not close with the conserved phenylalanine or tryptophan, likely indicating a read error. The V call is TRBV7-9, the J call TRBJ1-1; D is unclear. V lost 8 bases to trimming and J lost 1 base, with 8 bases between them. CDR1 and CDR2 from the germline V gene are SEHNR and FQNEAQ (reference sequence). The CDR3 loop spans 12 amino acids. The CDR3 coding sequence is TGTGCCAGCTCCCGGGGGAACACTGAAGCTTTCCTT. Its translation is CASSRGNTEAFL.

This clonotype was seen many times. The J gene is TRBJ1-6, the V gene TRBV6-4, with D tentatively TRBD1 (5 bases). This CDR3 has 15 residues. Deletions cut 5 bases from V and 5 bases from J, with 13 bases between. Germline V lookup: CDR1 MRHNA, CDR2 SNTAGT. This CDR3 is CASSRSGQDNSPLHF. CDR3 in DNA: TGTGCCAGCAGTAGGTCGGGGCAGGATAATTCACCCCTCCACTTT.

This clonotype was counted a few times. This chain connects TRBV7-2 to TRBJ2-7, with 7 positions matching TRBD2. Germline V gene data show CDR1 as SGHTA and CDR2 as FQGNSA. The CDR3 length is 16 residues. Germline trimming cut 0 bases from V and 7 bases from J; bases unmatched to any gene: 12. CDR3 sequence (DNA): TGTGCCAGCAGCTTAGCGAGACAAGCGGGATCTGATGAGCAGTACTTC. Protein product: CASSLARQAGSDEQYF.

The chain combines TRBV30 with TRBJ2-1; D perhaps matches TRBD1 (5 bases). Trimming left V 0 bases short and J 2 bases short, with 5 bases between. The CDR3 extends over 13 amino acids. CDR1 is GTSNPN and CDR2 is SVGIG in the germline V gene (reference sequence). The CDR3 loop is CAWSVQAYNEQFF. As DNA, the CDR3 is TGTGCCTGGAGTGTACAGGCCTACAATGAGCAGTTCTTC.

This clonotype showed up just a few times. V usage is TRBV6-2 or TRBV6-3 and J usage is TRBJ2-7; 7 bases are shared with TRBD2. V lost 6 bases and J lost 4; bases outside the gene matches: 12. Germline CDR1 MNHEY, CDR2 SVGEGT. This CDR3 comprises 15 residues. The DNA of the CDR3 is TGTGCCAGCAGAAAAGGGACTATTGCTATTTACGAGCAGTACTTC. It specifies CASRKGTIAIYEQYF.